This T cell receptor (beta chain) appears in the sequencing data of a study of beta chain features in type 1 diabetes. Expressed TCRB transcripts were sequenced after all isolated RNA was converted to cDNA. TCRdb's table, derived via immunoSEQ multiplex PCR, lists solely in-frame clones and lacks some. The table lists a few hundred thousand clones, about 15% of them singletons. In this sample, this clone turned up many times. The target antigen is unknown. Overall study findings and caveats: A closer apparent resemblance between naive, central memory and Treg TCRB repertoires was seen in patients than in healthy donors.

Sorting with CD45RO/CCR7/CD25/CD127/CD95/CD27 yielded naive, central memory, regulatory and stem-like memory CD4+ cells. This receptor was taken from a man aged 30 to 45 in good health. Specimen: central memory CD4+ T cells from blood.

The CDR3: CASSLTQHQPQHF. The CDR3 bases are TGTGCCAGCAGCTTGACACAGCATCAGCCCCAGCATTTT. The chain is built from TRBV7-2 and TRBJ1-5; D uncertain. The CDR3 totals 13 residues. With 3 bases removed from V and 5 bases from J, the gap between germline ends came to 8 bases. CDR1 and CDR2 (germline): SGHTA, FQGNSA.